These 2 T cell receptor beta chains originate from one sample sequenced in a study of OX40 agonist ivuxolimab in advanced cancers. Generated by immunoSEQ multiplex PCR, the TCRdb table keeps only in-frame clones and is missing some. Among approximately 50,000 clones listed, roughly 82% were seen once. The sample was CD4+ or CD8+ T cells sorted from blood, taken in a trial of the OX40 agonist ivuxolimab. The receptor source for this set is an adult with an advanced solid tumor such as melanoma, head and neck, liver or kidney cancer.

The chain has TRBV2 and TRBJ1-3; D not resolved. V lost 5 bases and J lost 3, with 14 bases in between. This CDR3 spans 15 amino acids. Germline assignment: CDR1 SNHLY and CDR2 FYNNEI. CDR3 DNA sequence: TGTGCCAGCAGTTTCAGACGGGAGGGTGGAAACACCATATATTTT. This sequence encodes CASSFRREGGNTIYF.

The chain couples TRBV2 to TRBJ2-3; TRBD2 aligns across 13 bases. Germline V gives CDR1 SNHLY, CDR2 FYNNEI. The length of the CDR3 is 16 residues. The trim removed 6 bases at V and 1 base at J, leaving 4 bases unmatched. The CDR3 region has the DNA TGTGCCAGCAGGACCGGACTAGCGGGGGGCACAGATACGCAGTATTTT. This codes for CASRTGLAGGTDTQYF.